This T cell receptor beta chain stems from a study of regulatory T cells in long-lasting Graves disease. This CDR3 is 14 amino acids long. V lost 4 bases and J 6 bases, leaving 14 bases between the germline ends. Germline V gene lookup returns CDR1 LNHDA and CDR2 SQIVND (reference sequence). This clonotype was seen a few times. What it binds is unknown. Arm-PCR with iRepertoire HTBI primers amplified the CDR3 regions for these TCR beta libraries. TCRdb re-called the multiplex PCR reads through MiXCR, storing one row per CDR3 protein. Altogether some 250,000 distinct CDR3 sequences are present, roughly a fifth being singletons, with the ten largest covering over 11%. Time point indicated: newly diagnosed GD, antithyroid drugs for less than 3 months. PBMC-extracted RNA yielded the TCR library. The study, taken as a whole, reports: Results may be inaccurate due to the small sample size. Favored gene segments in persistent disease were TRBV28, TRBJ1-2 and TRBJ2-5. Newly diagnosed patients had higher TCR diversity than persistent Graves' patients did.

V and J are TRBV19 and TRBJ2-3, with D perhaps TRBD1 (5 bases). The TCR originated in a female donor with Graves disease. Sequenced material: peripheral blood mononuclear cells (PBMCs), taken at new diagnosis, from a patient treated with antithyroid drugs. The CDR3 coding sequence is TGTGCCAGTAGTAAGGGCAGGGTGTGGGATACGCAGTATTTT. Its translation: CASSKGRVWDTQYF.